The 16 T cell receptor beta chains given below trace back to one sample, sequenced in a study of shared T cell receptors in the human thymus. The assay was immunoSEQ multiplex PCR, and TCRdb's table has in-frame clones only and misses some. Of about 610,000 clones listed, over 75% are singletons. These data are also associated with another study on human thymus T cells.

The source material was thymocytes. These receptors all stem from a boy younger than two with a congenital heart defect.

The chain carries TRBV15 and TRBJ2-1; TRBD2 aligns across 12 bases. With 0 bases clipped from V and 5 bases from J, the junction kept 8 bases outside the gene matches. CDR3 length: 18 amino acids. Germline CDR1 reads LNHNV; CDR2 reads YYDKDF (reference sequence). The CDR3 coding sequence is TGTGCCACCAGCAGAGATTTGACTAGCGGGAGATACCACAATGAGCAGTTCTTC. Protein product: CATSRDLTSGRYHNEQFF.

The chain recombines TRBV2 with TRBJ1-6; 7 bases agree with TRBD1. Trimming took 8 bases from V and 7 from J; bases not matched to a gene: 2. The length of the CDR3 is 12 residues. Per germline, CDR1 SNHLY and CDR2 FYNNEI. CDR3 bases: TGTGCCAGCGACAGGGTAAATTCACCCCTCCACTTT. Residues: CASDRVNSPLHF.

The chain has TRBV19 and TRBJ1-1, with D possibly matching TRBD1 (5 bases). CDR1 is LNHDA and CDR2 is SQIVND in the germline V gene (reference sequence). V shed 3 bases and J shed 0 bases, with 11 bases lying between them. The CDR3 is made up of 15 amino acids. The CDR3 nucleotides are TGTGCCAGTAGTATGACGACAGTTATGAACACTGAAGCTTTCTTT. This gives the protein CASSMTTVMNTEAFF.

The chain is built from TRBV7-8 and TRBJ1-2, with TRBD1 identical over 9 bases. CDR1 SGHVS and CDR2 FQNEAQ come from the germline V gene. After removal of 2 bases from V and 6 bases from J, the junction contained 25 bases not matched to a gene. The CDR3 totals 21 residues. In nucleotides, the CDR3 is TGTGCCAGCAGCTTAAATCATACCGCGGGACAGGGCGGGAAGGACTCGGATGGCTACACCTTC. Protein sequence: CASSLNHTAGQGGKDSDGYTF.

This clone showed up just a few times. The chain carries TRBV28 and TRBJ1-5; D might be TRBD1 (6 bases). The CDR3 spans 15 residues. V was cut by 2 bases and J by 5 bases, with 13 bases left in between. The germline V gene has CDR1 MDHEN and CDR2 SYDVKM. CDR3 in amino acids: CASSLLSGADQPQHF. In DNA, the CDR3 is TGTGCCAGCAGTTTACTTTCAGGGGCGGATCAGCCCCAGCATTTT.

As for this clone: Mismatch with germline at one junction end may stem from a read error. The chain has TRBV27 and TRBJ2-7, with TRBD1 identical over 8 bases. Germline CDR1 reads MNHEY; CDR2 reads SMNVEV (reference sequence). The CDR3 has 9 amino acids. The chain's CDR3 is CASSLDRAF. Here the CDR3 DNA reads TGTGCCAGCAGTTTGGACAGGGCCTTC.

V and J are TRBV18 and TRBJ2-3; tentatively, D is TRBD2 (6 bases). The CDR3 runs to 15 residues. Trimming took off 7 bases at V and 0 bases at J, with 14 bases between the two ends. CDR1 KGHSH and CDR2 LQKENI come from the germline V gene. The CDR3 loop reads CASYVIAVSTDTQYF. CDR3 bases: TGTGCCAGCTACGTGATAGCGGTTAGCACAGATACGCAGTATTTT. The full variable domain, its missing parts supplied by reference TRBV18 and TRBJ2-3, is NAGVMQNPRHLVRRRGQEARLRCSPMKGHSHVYWYRQLPEEGLKFMVYLQKENIIDESGMPKERFSAEFPKEGPSILRIQQVVRGDSAAYFCASYVIAVSTDTQYFGPGTRLTVL.

This chain uses TRBV27 with TRBJ1-3; a possible D gene is TRBD1 (5 bases). Trimming took 6 bases from V and 1 from J, leaving 13 bases between them. From germline, CDR1 is MNHEY and CDR2 SMNVEV (reference sequence). The CDR3 runs 15 residues. Here the CDR3 reads CASSTRGVSGNTIYF. The CDR3 coding sequence is TGTGCCAGCAGCACTCGGGGGGTATCTGGAAACACCATATATTTT.

The chain combines TRBV2 with TRBJ2-1, with 9 bases identical to TRBD2. V lost 4 bases, J lost 1 base, and 5 bases stayed unmatched. The CDR3 is 16 residues long. Germline values: CDR1 SNHLY, CDR2 FYNNEI. CDR3 sequence reads: CASSASGRRSYNEQFF. CDR3 nucleotides: TGTGCCAGCAGTGCCAGCGGGAGGAGATCCTACAATGAGCAGTTCTTC.

This clone was seen only a few times. The chain joins TRBV6-6 to TRBJ2-7, with unresolved D. Germline assignment: CDR1 MNHNY and CDR2 SVGAGI (reference sequence). The length of the CDR3 is 12 residues. The germline V and J ends were trimmed by 7 bases and 6 bases, with 13 bases remaining between them. The CDR3 sequence: CASTLRSGEQYF. The CDR3 nucleotides are TGTGCCAGCACCCTAAGGAGTGGCGAGCAGTACTTC.

This chain connects TRBV5-1 to TRBJ2-3; no definite D call. The CDR3 runs to 15 residues. The germline V gene has CDR1 SGHRS and CDR2 YFSETQ. Trimming shortened V by 3 bases and J by 0 bases, and 11 bases separated the two germline ends. CDR3 nucleotides: TGCGCCAGCAGCTGGCAGTCCCCTAGCACAGATACGCAGTATTTT. It encodes CASSWQSPSTDTQYF.

The chain joins TRBV5-1 to TRBJ2-5, with a weak D call TRBD1 (6 bases). The CDR3 runs 18 residues. Looked up from germline, CDR1 is SGHRS and CDR2 is YFSETQ. Trimming left V 4 bases short and J 4 bases short, with 26 bases between. The CDR3 nucleotides read TGCGCCAGCAGCCGGACCAAACAAATACAGGGATTGGCAGAGACCCAGTACTTC. Its translation is CASSRTKQIQGLAETQYF.

This clone has just a few counts. The chain joins TRBV6-6 to TRBJ1-4; 7 positions agree with TRBD1. V shed 0 bases and J 15 bases; nucleotides not matched to a gene: 10. In germline, CDR1 is MNHNY, CDR2 SVGAGI (reference sequence). CDR3 length equals 14 residues. This CDR3 reads CASSYSPNQGGMFF. In nucleotides, the CDR3 is TGTGCCAGCAGTTACTCTCCAAACCAGGGGGGTATGTTTTTT.

V usage is TRBV11-2 and J usage is TRBJ2-7, with D possibly matching TRBD2 (6 bases). The germline CDR1 and CDR2 sequences are SGHAT and FQNNGV. V was clipped by 5 bases and J by 4 bases, with 21 bases between them. The CDR3 extends over 16 amino acids. Here the CDR3 reads CASSGLRRGKDYEQYF. CDR3 DNA sequence: TGTGCCAGCAGCGGCCTCCGGAGGGGAAAAGATTACGAGCAGTACTTC.

V and J are TRBV15 and TRBJ2-7; D call uncertain. The germline V gene encodes CDR1 LNHNV and CDR2 YYDKDF (reference sequence). V shed 1 base and J shed 3 bases, with 10 bases lying between them. The CDR3 totals 14 residues. For the CDR3, the DNA is TGTGCCACCAGCAGAGTCCCCAGGCTCTACGAGCAGTACTTC. It specifies CATSRVPRLYEQYF.

The genes are TRBV11-2 and TRBJ2-7, with 13 bases that match TRBD2. In germline, CDR1 is SGHAT, CDR2 FQNNGV. The CDR3 contains 17 residues. V lost 1 base, J lost 7 bases, and 10 bases stayed unmatched. The CDR3 nucleotides are TGTGCCAGCAGCTTAGGCCACCGACTAGCGGGAGGAGGAGAGCAGTACTTC. It is translated as CASSLGHRLAGGGEQYF.